These T cell receptor beta chains were read from a single sample in a study of memory CD4+ T cells and cytomegalovirus serostatus. The protocol was immunoSEQ multiplex PCR, while the TCRdb copy is restricted to in-frame clones and leaves out a portion. Altogether about 82,000 clones are present, about 85% being singletons, with the ten largest covering less than 0.85%. The sample consisted of memory CD4+ T cells from blood. Receptor source: an adult in good health and CMV-seronegative. Both conserved end residues are part of each CDR3. A D gene is named only where the DNA matches it firmly. Part of the rows lack a size; the others show once, few, many or a class for expanded clones.

J,V,D,size,DNA,CDR3
TRBJ1-5,TRBV2,TRBD1,-,TGTGCCAGCAGGGCAGACAGCACAGGGGGGCCCCAGCATTTT,CASRADSTGGPQHF
TRBJ1-6,TRBV6-6,TRBD1,-,TGTGCCAGCGGGGGGACGGGGACAGCCTATAATTCACCCCTCCACTTT,CASGGTGTAYNSPLHF
TRBJ1-2,TRBV28,-,-,TGTGCCAGCAGTTTCCGAAACGAAGATGGCTACACCTTC,CASSFRNEDGYTF
TRBJ1-1,TRBV6-6,-,-,TGTGCCACCGAGGTAGGCGGCCAGGGACCTTTCTTT,CATEVGGQGPFF
TRBJ2-3,TRBV7-6,TRBD2,-,TGTGCCAGCAGCCGAAAAACAGCGGGGGGGACAGATACGCAGTATTTT,CASSRKTAGGTDTQYF
TRBJ1-1,TRBV6-4,TRBD1,-,TGTGCCAGCGGGAGCAAGGGGACAGACCCTGAAGCTTTCTTT,CASGSKGTDPEAFF
TRBJ1-2,TRBV5-1,TRBD1,-,TGCGCCAGCAGTTCAGGGGGATTTGGGGGCTACACCTTC,CASSSGGFGGYTF
TRBJ2-2,TRBV9,TRBD2,-,TGTGCCAGCAGCGTAGTGGGACTAGCGGGCGGGCCTGGCGGCACCGGGGAGCTGTTTTTT,CASSVVGLAGGPGGTGELFF
TRBJ2-1,TRBV27,TRBD2,-,TGTGCCAGCAGGAAACTAGCGGGGGGCTACAATGAGCAGTTCTTC,CASRKLAGGYNEQFF
TRBJ2-5,TRBV5-4,-,-,TGTGCCAGCAGCTTGGCCAGTACAAGCCAAGAGACCCAGTACTTC,CASSLASTSQETQYF
TRBJ1-5,TRBV6-6,-,-,TGTGCCAGCACCGGAGGAACCAATCAGCCCCAGCATTTT,CASTGGTNQPQHF
TRBJ1-5,TRBV2,-,-,TGTGCCAGCAGTGAAAGCGGGGGACATCAGCCCCAGCATTTT,CASSESGGHQPQHF
TRBJ2-1,TRBV7-9,TRBD1,-,TGTGCCAGCAGCGCGCGAGGGACAGCCTACAATGAGCAGTTCTTC,CASSARGTAYNEQFF
TRBJ1-1,TRBV7-9,TRBD1,-,TGTGCCAGCAGCTTCCCTAGACAGGGGGCAAGCAACACTGAAGCTTTCTTT,CASSFPRQGASNTEAFF
TRBJ2-3,TRBV19,TRBD1,-,TGTGCCAGTAGGCGGACAGGGGCCACAGATACGCAGTATTTT,CASRRTGATDTQYF
TRBJ2-2,TRBV10-3,TRBD2,-,TGTGCCATCAGTCCACTAGCGGAGACCGGGGAGCTGTTTTTT,CAISPLAETGELFF
TRBJ1-2,TRBV25-1,-,once,TGTGCCAGCAGTCTAAGGGAGAGGGGTGGCTACACCTTC,CASSLRERGGYTF
TRBJ2-1,TRBV6-5,-,-,TGTGCCGCCGGAGGTCGGGGGAATGAGCAGTTCTTC,CAAGGRGNEQFF
TRBJ2-2,TRBV2,-,-,TGTGCCAGCAGACAACAGGGAATAAACACCGGGGAGCTGTTTTTT,CASRQQGINTGELFF
TRBJ1-1,TRBV6-5,-,-,TGTGCCAGCAGGAGCGAAGGGGGAGGCACTGAAGCTTTCTTT,CASRSEGGGTEAFF
TRBJ1-5,TRBV6-6,-,-,TGTGCCAGCAGTCAAGCACATACGGCAAATCAGCCCCAGCATTTT,CASSQAHTANQPQHF
TRBJ2-3,TRBV4-1,-,-,TGCGCCAGCAGCCAAGATCTAAGCCCCGTCCTTACGCAGTATTTT,CASSQDLSPVLTQYF
TRBJ2-3,TRBV7-9,TRBD2,once,TGTGCCAGCAGCGCCGGACTAGCAGCTAGCACAGATACGCAGTATTTT,CASSAGLAASTDTQYF
TRBJ2-3,TRBV19,TRBD2,once,TGTGCCAGTTCCCCACCGACTAGCAACACGCAGTATTTT,CASSPPTSNTQYF
TRBJ2-7,TRBV7-6,TRBD2,-,TGTGCCAGCAGCCCTCAGCGGGGGGGCCTAGGGTCCTACGAGCAGTACTTC,CASSPQRGGLGSYEQYF
TRBJ2-3,TRBV11-2,-,-,TGTGCCAGCAGCTTATTGGGAATAAGCACAGATACGCAGTATTTT,CASSLLGISTDTQYF
TRBJ2-5,TRBV10-1,-,-,TGCGCCAGCAGTGACGGGGGAGAAGAGACCCAGTACTTC,CASSDGGEETQYF
TRBJ2-5,TRBV28,-,-,TGTGCCAGCATCTTGGGGGTTGGGGCACAAGAGACCCAGTACTTC,CASILGVGAQETQYF
TRBJ2-7,TRBV5-6,-,-,TGTGCCAGCAGCTTGGCCTCTGTGCACGAGCAGTACTTC,CASSLASVHEQYF
TRBJ2-7,TRBV29-1,TRBD1,few,TGCAGCGTCCATGTAACAGGGGGCGGGTCGGGGGAGCAGTACTTC,CSVHVTGGGSGEQYF
TRBJ1-6,TRBV11-2,-,-,TGTGCCAGCAGACGTGGGTTTAGCTCCTATAATTCACCCCTCCACTTT,CASRRGFSSYNSPLHF